Presented here are 5 T cell receptor beta chains from one specimen sequenced in a study of control samples from healthy donors and cancer patients. Sequenced by immunoSEQ multiplex PCR; TCRdb stores in-frame clones only, minus some. This sample carries roughly 90,000 clones, approximately 91% of them seen once, and the ten largest clones take 9.5% to 10%. The material sequenced was PBMCs. Receptors were obtained from a woman aged 50 to 60 with colorectal cancer.

This clone showed up just once. The J gene is TRBJ2-3, the V gene TRBV10-3; 12 bases match TRBD2. Germline CDR1 and CDR2: ENHRY and SYGVKD. The trim removed 0 bases at V and 6 bases at J, leaving 4 bases unmatched. The CDR3 contains 16 residues. CDR3 sequence reads: CAISESTSGGMDTQYF. CDR3 sequence (DNA): TGTGCCATCAGTGAGTCCACTAGCGGGGGGATGGATACGCAGTATTTT.

The CDR3 reads CASSPPRGSWDSPLHF. The CDR3 region has the DNA TGTGCCAGCAGCCCCCCCCGTGGGAGCTGGGATTCACCCCTCCACTTT. The chain carries TRBV3-1 (or the pseudogene TRBV3-2) and TRBJ1-6; no clear D gene. Germline lookup yields CDR1 LGHDT and CDR2 YNNKEL (reference sequence). V lost 4 bases and J 8 bases, leaving 18 bases between the germline ends. This CDR3 region has 16 residues.

This sequence joins TRBV28 and TRBJ2-3; 9 bases are a match to TRBD1. The CDR3 totals 16 residues. V was clipped by 5 bases and J by 2 bases; unmatched bases: 8. Germline V gives CDR1 MDHEN, CDR2 SYDVKM. The CDR3 region has the DNA TGTGCCAGCAGTATCGGACAGGGGTTCCTCACAGATACGCAGTATTTT. This gives the protein CASSIGQGFLTDTQYF.

This sequence joins TRBV6-6 and TRBJ1-4; TRBD1 is a possible D gene (5 bases). Deletions cut 5 bases from V and 5 bases from J, with 15 bases between. The CDR3 length is 15 residues. CDR1 is MNHNY, CDR2 SVGAGI, per germline (reference sequence). The CDR3 bases are TGTGCCAGCAGTGGGGTCGCCCAGGGAAATGAAAAACTGTTTTTT. Encoded protein: CASSGVAQGNEKLFF.

This clone has more than one count but fewer than ten. The rearrangement links TRBV9 to TRBJ2-3, with D perhaps matching TRBD2 (5 bases). Trimming removed 8 bases at V and 1 base at J, with 17 bases between. Per the germline V gene, CDR1 is SGDLS and CDR2 is YYNGEE. The CDR3 has 15 residues. The CDR3 bases are TGTGCCAGTACACGTTGGGGAGTTGGCACAGATACGCAGTATTTT. It codes for CASTRWGVGTDTQYF.